Listed here are 9 T cell receptor beta chains from one sample, sequenced in a study of T cells in localized non-small cell lung cancer (dated by TCRdb to about 2020). Library generation was performed with the immunoSEQ multiplex PCR assay. TCRdb took this table from immuneACCESS and kept in-frame rearrangements with V and J called. Such tables lack part of the clones; where checked against another copy, unresolved V genes explain under half of the gap, and the rest is unexplained. Here the sample has 23,000 or so clones; approximately 83% occur a single time. The ten largest clones take up 5% to 6.5% of the sample. Sequences were derived from peripheral blood, sampled before any cancer treatment. These TCRs come from a male donor older than 55 with stage II squamous cell lung carcinoma.

The chain joins TRBV7-9 to TRBJ2-5, with D possibly TRBD1 on 5 matching bases. Germline V gene lookup returns CDR1 SEHNR and CDR2 FQNEAQ (reference sequence). This CDR3 region has 13 residues. V was cut by 4 bases and J by 1 base, with 7 bases left in between. As DNA, the CDR3 is TGTGCCAGCAGCTCGGACATCCAAGAGACCCAGTACTTC. Translating it yields CASSSDIQETQYF.

V is TRBV2 and J is TRBJ2-1; no firm D call. Deletions cut 6 bases from V and 8 bases from J, with 5 bases between. Germline V gene lookup returns CDR1 SNHLY and CDR2 FYNNEI. CDR3 length: 10 amino acids. The DNA for the CDR3 is TGTGCCAGCAGGCAGGATGAGCAGTTCTTC. It translates to CASRQDEQFF.

The chain joins TRBV5-8 to TRBJ1-1, with D uncertain. V lost 3 bases, J lost 4 bases, and 13 bases lay in between. This CDR3 is built from 14 residues. The germline V gene has CDR1 SGHTS and CDR2 YDEGEE. DNA of the CDR3: TGTGCCAGCAGCTCCCTTCCCCGAGGCACTGAAGCTTTCTTT. It yields the protein CASSSLPRGTEAFF.

The chain has TRBV6-1 and TRBJ1-5; tentatively, D is TRBD1 (6 bases). The ends were cut back, 6 bases at V and 6 bases at J, with 18 bases in the middle. The CDR3 consists of 15 residues. CDR1 MNHNS and CDR2 SASEGT come from the germline V gene. The CDR3 region has the DNA TGTGCCAGCAGGTGGACAGATGGGCAGGGTCAGCCCCAGCATTTT. Translation: CASRWTDGQGQPQHF.

The chain couples TRBV4-3 to TRBJ1-5; D is unresolved. The germline gives CDR1 LGHNA, CDR2 YSLEER. This CDR3 contains 14 residues. V was cut by 0 bases and J by 7 bases, with 10 bases left in between. The CDR3 DNA is TGCGCCAGCAGCCAAGACCCCCATATACAGCCCCAGCATTTT. It codes for CASSQDPHIQPQHF.

The chain has TRBV28 and TRBJ2-4; a possible D gene is TRBD1 (6 bases). V shed 5 bases and J shed 7 bases, with 15 bases lying between them. CDR3 length equals 14 residues. Per the germline V gene, CDR1 is MDHEN and CDR2 is SYDVKM. The CDR3 coding sequence is TGTGCCAGCAGTCGGCAGGGGAATCGGAACATTCAGTACTTC. Amino acids: CASSRQGNRNIQYF.

The rearrangement links TRBV7-2 to TRBJ1-6, with D uncertain. V was trimmed by 4 bases and J by 5 bases, leaving 12 bases between them. Germline assignment: CDR1 SGHTA and CDR2 FQGNSA. The length of the CDR3 is 15 residues. Written as DNA, the CDR3 is TGTGCCAGCAGCTCCACACGGACTAATAATTCACCCCTCCACTTT. Protein sequence: CASSSTRTNNSPLHF.

The chain combines TRBV5-1 with TRBJ1-4; D possibly corresponds to TRBD1 (5 bases). The length of the CDR3 is 14 residues. Germline CDR1 is SGHRS and CDR2 is YFSETQ. With 4 bases removed from V and 3 bases from J, the gap between germline ends came to 10 bases. CDR3 amino acids: CASSEQAPNEKLFF. DNA for the CDR3: TGCGCCAGCAGCGAACAGGCCCCTAATGAAAAACTGTTTTTT.

The rearrangement joins TRBV6-6 to TRBJ2-1; D not resolved. Germline lookup yields CDR1 MNHNY and CDR2 SVGAGI (reference sequence). The CDR3 totals 12 residues. V was pared by 5 bases and J by 15 bases, with 17 bases between. CDR3 sequence: CASSAPGSPVFF. CDR3 sequence (DNA): TGTGCCAGCAGTGCCCCCGGGTCCCCGGTGTTCTTC.